The 9 T cell receptor beta chains reported below all come from one sample, sequenced in a study of cytomegalovirus exposure and HLA in healthy donors. The PCR ran on 60 Vbeta and 13 Jbeta primers. The repertoire was sequenced with immunoSEQ multiplex PCR; TCRdb's copy has only in-frame clones and lacks some. The profile covers about 190,000 clones, with roughly 80% appearing a single time and 6.3% taken by the ten largest. The specimen sequenced was PBMCs. All receptors derive from a man aged 35-49 years in good health and CMV-seropositive.

The J gene is TRBJ2-3, the V gene TRBV4-3; TRBD2 matches at 8 bases. Germline V CDR1 and CDR2: LGHNA, YSLEER. This CDR3 comprises 15 residues. The V gene end was trimmed by 1 base and the J gene end by 0 bases; junction bases not matched to a gene: 0. CDR3 sequence: CASSQASGSTDTQYF. The CDR3 nucleotides read TGCGCCAGCAGCCAAGCTAGCGGGAGCACAGATACGCAGTATTTT.

About this clone itself: The same CDR3 is also encoded by other DNA sequences in this sample. The chain uses TRBV7-2 and TRBJ1-1, with D hard to call. The CDR3 is 14 residues long. The germline V and J ends were trimmed by 1 base and 1 base, with 7 bases remaining between them. Per germline, CDR1 SGHTA and CDR2 FQGNSA. The CDR3 here is CASSLDGGNTEAFF. CDR3 bases: TGTGCCAGCAGCTTAGATGGAGGGAACACTGAAGCTTTCTTT.

The CDR3 is CASSTGTSRETQYF. The CDR3 DNA reads as TGTGCCAGCAGTACCGGGACAAGTAGGGAGACCCAGTACTTC. The chain combines TRBV2 with TRBJ2-5; maybe TRBD1 (6 bases). The CDR3 is 14 residues long. Germline-derived CDR1 and CDR2 are SNHLY and FYNNEI. The V end was cut by 5 bases, the J end by 5 bases, with 15 bases between.

The genes are TRBV28 and TRBJ2-7; maybe TRBD1 (6 bases). CDR3 length: 13 amino acids. The ends were cut back, 2 bases at V and 4 bases at J, with 9 bases in the middle. Germline V lookup: CDR1 MDHEN, CDR2 SYDVKM. In DNA, the CDR3 is TGTGCCAGCAGTTTACCACAGGGATACGAGCAGTACTTC. Translation: CASSLPQGYEQYF.

This sequence joins TRBV18 and TRBJ2-3; 7 bases agree with TRBD1. V lost 5 bases to trimming and J lost 6 bases; unmatched junction nucleotides: 8. The V gene's germline CDR1 is KGHSH and CDR2 LQKENI. The CDR3 runs to 14 residues. For the CDR3, the DNA is TGTGCCAGCTCAAGGACAGGCGTGTACGATACGCAGTATTTT. This codes for CASSRTGVYDTQYF.

This chain joins TRBV7-9 and TRBJ1-3; D is undetermined. In germline, CDR1 is SEHNR, CDR2 FQNEAQ (reference sequence). The CDR3 has 12 residues. V shed 3 bases and J shed 4 bases, with 4 bases lying between them. The CDR3 DNA reads TGTGCCAGCAGCTTTCCGGGAAACACCATATATTTT. Translating gives CASSFPGNTIYF.

The V and J genes are TRBV9 and TRBJ2-5; a weak D match, TRBD1 (6 bases). The end of the DNA fits TRBJ2-7 better, so the J call may be wrong. This CDR3 comprises 14 residues. Germline lookup yields CDR1 SGDLS and CDR2 YYNGEE. The CDR3, as DNA: TGTGCCAGCAGCGAGGACAGAATCCCCTACGAGCAGTACTTC. Protein product: CASSEDRIPYEQYF.

The chain joins TRBV7-3 to TRBJ2-2, with TRBD2 matching 10 bases. The germline CDR1 and CDR2 sequences are SGHTA and FQGTGA. With 6 bases clipped from V and 2 bases from J, the junction kept 6 bases outside the gene matches. The CDR3 loop spans 16 amino acids. The CDR3 DNA reads as TGTGCCAGCAGTCCTCTAGCGGGGGTAAACACCGGGGAGCTGTTTTTT. As protein: CASSPLAGVNTGELFF.

The V gene is TRBV21-1, the J gene TRBJ1-1; the table gives TRBD1 as D, unverified against the DNA. TRBV21-1 is designated a pseudogene. The CDR3 loop spans 16 amino acids. The CDR3 region is CASSRPGTALNTEAFF. The CDR3, as DNA: TGTGCCAGCAGCAGGCCGGGGACAGCCCTGAACACTGAAGCTTTCTTT.